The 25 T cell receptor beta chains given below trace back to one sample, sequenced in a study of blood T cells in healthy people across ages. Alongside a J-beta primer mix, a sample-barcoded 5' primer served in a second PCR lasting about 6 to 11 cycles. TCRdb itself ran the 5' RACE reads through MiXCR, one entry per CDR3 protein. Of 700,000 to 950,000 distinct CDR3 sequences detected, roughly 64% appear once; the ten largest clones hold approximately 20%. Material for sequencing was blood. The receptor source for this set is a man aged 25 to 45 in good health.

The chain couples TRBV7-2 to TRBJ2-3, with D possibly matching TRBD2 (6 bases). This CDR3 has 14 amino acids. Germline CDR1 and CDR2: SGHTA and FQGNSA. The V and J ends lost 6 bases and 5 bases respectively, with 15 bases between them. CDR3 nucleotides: TGTGCCAGCAGAACCCCCACTAGCCAAGATACGCAGTATTTT. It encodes CASRTPTSQDTQYF.

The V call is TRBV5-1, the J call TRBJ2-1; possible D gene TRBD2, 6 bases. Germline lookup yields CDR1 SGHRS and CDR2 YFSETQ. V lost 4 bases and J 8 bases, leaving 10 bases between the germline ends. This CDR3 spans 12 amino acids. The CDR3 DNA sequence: TGCGCCAGCAGCCCCGGAGGGGATGAGCAGTTCTTC. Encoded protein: CASSPGGDEQFF.

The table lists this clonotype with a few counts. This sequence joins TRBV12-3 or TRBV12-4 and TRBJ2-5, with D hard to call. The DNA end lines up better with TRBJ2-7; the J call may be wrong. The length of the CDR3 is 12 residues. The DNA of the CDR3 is TGTGCCAGCAGTTTTCCCCGTTACGAGCAGTACTTC. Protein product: CASSFPRYEQYF.

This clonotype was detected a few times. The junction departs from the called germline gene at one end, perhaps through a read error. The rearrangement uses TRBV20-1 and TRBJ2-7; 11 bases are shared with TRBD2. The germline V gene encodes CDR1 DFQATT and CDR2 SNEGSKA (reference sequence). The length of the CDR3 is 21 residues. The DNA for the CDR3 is TGCAGTGCTCGAGATTTAGGGATCCTAGCTAGCGGGGGGAATACATCCTACGAGCAGTACTTC. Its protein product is CSARDLGILASGGNTSYEQYF.

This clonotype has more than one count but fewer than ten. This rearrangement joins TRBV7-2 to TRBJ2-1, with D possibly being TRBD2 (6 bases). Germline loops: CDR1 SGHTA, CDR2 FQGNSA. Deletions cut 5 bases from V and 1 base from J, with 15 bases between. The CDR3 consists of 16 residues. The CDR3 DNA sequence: TGTGCCAGCAGCCCAACTAGCTCCCCTTCCTACAATGAGCAGTTCTTC. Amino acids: CASSPTSSPSYNEQFF. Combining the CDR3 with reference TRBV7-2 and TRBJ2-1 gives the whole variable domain GAGVSQSPSNKVTEKGKDVELRCDPISGHTALYWYRQSLGQGLEFLIYFQGNSAPDKSGLPSDRFSAERTGGSVSTLTIQRTQQEDSAVYLCASSPTSSPSYNEQFFGPGTRLTVL.

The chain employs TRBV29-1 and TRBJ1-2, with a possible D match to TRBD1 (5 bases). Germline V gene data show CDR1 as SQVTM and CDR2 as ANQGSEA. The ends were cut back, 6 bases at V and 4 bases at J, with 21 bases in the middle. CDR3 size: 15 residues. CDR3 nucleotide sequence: TGCAGCGTCCGGTATACGCAGGGTATGGGCTATGGCTACACCTTC. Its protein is CSVRYTQGMGYGYTF.

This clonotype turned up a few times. The CDR3 DNA is TGTGCCAGCAGGTTACAGAACACTGAAGCTTTCTTT. Translated, it gives CASRLQNTEAFF. The V call is TRBV6-6, the J call TRBJ1-1; the D is unclear. CDR1 is MNHNY, CDR2 SVGAGI, per germline (reference sequence). Trimming took off 6 bases at V and 1 base at J, with 6 bases between the two ends. The CDR3 runs to 12 residues.

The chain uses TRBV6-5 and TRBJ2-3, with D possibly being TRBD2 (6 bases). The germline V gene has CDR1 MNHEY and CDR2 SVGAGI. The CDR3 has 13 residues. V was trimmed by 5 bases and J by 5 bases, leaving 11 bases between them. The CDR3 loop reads CASSKPGLDTQYF. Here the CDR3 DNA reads TGTGCCAGCAGTAAGCCGGGACTAGATACGCAGTATTTT.

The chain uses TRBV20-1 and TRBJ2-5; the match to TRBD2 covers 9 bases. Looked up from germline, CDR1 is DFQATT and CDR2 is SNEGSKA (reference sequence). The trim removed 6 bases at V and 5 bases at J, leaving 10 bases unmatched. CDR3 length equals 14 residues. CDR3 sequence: CSAPRAGGRETQYF. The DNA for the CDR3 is TGCAGTGCCCCAAGAGCGGGGGGACGGGAGACCCAGTACTTC.

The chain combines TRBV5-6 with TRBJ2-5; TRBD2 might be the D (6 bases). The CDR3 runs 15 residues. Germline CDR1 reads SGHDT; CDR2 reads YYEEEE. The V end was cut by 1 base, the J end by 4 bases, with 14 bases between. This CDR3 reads CASSLREMGGETQYF. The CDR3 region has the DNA TGTGCCAGCAGCTTGAGAGAAATGGGGGGAGAGACCCAGTACTTC.

The DNA of the CDR3 is TGTGCCACGGGCCCGCCTTATTTGGAGACCCAGTACTTC. It encodes CATGPPYLETQYF. The chain joins TRBV28 to TRBJ2-5; D is ambiguous. V dropped 10 bases and J dropped 5 bases, with 17 bases sitting between them. CDR3 length: 13 amino acids. The germline CDR1 and CDR2 sequences are MDHEN and SYDVKM. The variable domain in full, with the rest retrieved from reference TRBV28 and TRBJ2-5, is DVKVTQSSRYLVKRTGEKVFLECVQDMDHENMFWYRQDPGLGLRLIYFSYDVKMKEKGDIPEGYSVSREKKERFSLILESASTNQTSMYLCATGPPYLETQYFGPGTRLLVL.

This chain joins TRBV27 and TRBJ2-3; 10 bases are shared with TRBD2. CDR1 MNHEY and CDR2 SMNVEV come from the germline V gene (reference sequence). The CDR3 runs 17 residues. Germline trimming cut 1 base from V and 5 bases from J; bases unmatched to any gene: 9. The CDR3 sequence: CASSLWGSGGAGDTQYF. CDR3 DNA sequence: TGTGCCAGCAGTTTATGGGGCAGCGGGGGGGCTGGAGATACGCAGTATTTT.

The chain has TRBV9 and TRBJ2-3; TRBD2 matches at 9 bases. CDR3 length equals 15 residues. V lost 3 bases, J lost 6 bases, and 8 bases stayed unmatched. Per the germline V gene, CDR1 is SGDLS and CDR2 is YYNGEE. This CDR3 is CASSASGTSRDTQYF. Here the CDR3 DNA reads TGTGCCAGCAGCGCATCTGGGACTAGCAGGGATACGCAGTATTTT.

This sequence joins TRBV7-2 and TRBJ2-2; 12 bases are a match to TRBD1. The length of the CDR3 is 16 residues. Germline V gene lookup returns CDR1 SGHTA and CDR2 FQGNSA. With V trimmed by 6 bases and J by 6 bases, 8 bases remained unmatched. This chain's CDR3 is CASSRGTGGLAGELFF. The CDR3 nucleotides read TGTGCCAGCAGTCGAGGGACAGGGGGCTTAGCCGGGGAGCTGTTTTTT. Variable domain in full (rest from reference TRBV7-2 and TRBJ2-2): GAGVSQSPSNKVTEKGKDVELRCDPISGHTALYWYRQSLGQGLEFLIYFQGNSAPDKSGLPSDRFSAERTGGSVSTLTIQRTQQEDSAVYLCASSRGTGGLAGELFFGEGSRLTVL.

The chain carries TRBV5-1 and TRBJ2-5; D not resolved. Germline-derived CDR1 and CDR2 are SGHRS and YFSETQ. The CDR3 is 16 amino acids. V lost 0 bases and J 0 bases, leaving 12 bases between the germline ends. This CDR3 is CASSLGLDQYQETQYF. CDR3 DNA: TGCGCCAGCAGCTTGGGTCTAGATCAGTACCAAGAGACCCAGTACTTC.

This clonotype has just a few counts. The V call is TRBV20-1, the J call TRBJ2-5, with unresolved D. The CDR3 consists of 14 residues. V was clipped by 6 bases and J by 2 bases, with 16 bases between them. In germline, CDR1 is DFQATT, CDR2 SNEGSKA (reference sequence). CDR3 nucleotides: TGCAGTGCGGAATATCGGACGAAACAAGAGACCCAGTACTTC. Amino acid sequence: CSAEYRTKQETQYF.

CDR3 sequence reads: CASSDETKGNIQYF. The CDR3 DNA sequence: TGTGCCAGCTCAGACGAGACAAAAGGGAACATTCAGTACTTC. The rearrangement joins TRBV6-5 to TRBJ2-4, with D unclear. The V end was cut by 8 bases, the J end by 7 bases, with 18 bases between. This CDR3 is built from 14 residues. Germline loops: CDR1 MNHEY, CDR2 SVGAGI.

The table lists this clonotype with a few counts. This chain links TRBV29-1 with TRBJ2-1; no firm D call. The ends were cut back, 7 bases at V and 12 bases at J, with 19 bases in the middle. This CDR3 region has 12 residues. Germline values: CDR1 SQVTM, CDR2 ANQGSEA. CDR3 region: CSGGIKNIGQFF. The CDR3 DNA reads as TGCAGCGGAGGAATAAAGAATATTGGGCAGTTCTTC.

CDR3 protein: CASRLGQVNTEAFF. CDR3 DNA: TGTGCCAGCAGGCTTGGACAGGTTAACACTGAAGCTTTCTTT. The genes are TRBV27 and TRBJ1-1, with TRBD1 matching 7 bases. Germline trimming cut 6 bases from V and 2 bases from J; bases unmatched to any gene: 6. Germline CDR1 and CDR2: MNHEY and SMNVEV (reference sequence). This CDR3 comprises 14 residues.

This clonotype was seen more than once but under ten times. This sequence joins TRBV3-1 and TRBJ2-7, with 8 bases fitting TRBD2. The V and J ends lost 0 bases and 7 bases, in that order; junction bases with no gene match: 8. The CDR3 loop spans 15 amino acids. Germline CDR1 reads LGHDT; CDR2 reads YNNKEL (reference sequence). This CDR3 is CASSQEGLAGGEQYF. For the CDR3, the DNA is TGTGCCAGCAGCCAAGAAGGTCTAGCGGGCGGAGAGCAGTACTTC.

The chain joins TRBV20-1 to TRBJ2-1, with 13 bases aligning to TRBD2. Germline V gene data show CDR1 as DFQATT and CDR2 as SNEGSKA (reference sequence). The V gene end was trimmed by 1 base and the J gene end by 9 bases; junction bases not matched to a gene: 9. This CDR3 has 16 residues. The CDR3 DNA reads TGCAGTGCTAGAGTTGGGACTAGCGGGACCGAGGGTGAGCAGTTCTTC. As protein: CSARVGTSGTEGEQFF.

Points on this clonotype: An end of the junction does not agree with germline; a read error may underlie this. This CDR3 reads CASSVEPSSYNGQFF. The CDR3 nucleotides are TGTGCCAGCAGCGTAGAACCGAGCTCCTACAATGGGCAGTTCTTC. The chain recombines TRBV9 with TRBJ2-1, with D unclear. The germline V gene has CDR1 SGDLS and CDR2 YYNGEE. CDR3 size: 15 residues.

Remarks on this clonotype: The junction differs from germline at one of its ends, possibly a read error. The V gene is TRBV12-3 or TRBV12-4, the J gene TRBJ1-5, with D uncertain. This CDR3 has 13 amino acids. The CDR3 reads CASSFQSNQSQHF. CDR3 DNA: TGTGCCAGCAGTTTCCAGAGCAATCAGTCCCAGCATTTT.

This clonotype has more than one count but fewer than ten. The CDR3 nucleotides read TGTGCCAGCCTCGCCGAGTATCCCAATGAGCAGTTCTTC. Translating it yields CASLAEYPNEQFF. The chain uses TRBV7-9 and TRBJ2-1; D unclear. CDR3 length: 13 amino acids. In germline, CDR1 is SEHNR, CDR2 FQNEAQ (reference sequence). The V end was cut by 8 bases, the J end by 6 bases, with 14 bases between.

The CDR3 protein is CSARAPYGENIQYF. The CDR3 DNA sequence: TGCAGTGCTAGAGCCCCATACGGTGAAAACATTCAGTACTTC. The chain carries TRBV20-1 and TRBJ2-4; D is unclear. Between the trimmed V and J ends, which lost 1 base and 5 bases, there was a span of 12 bases. The CDR3 loop spans 14 amino acids. Germline CDR1 reads DFQATT; CDR2 reads SNEGSKA (reference sequence).